The rows below give T cell receptor beta chains drawn from one sample of a study of OX40 agonist ivuxolimab in advanced cancers. Clones were read by immunoSEQ multiplex PCR, and TCRdb kept only the in-frame ones, dropping some. Here the sample spans almost 80,000 clones, around nine tenths being singletons. The source material was CD4+ or CD8+ T cells sorted from blood, sampled in a trial of the OX40 agonist ivuxolimab. The receptors stem from an adult with an advanced solid tumor such as melanoma, head and neck, liver or kidney cancer. CDR3s include the opening cysteine and the closing phenylalanine or tryptophan. The D gene is left open where the match is weak.

cdr3_aa: CASRSREGNEQFF
d_call: TRBD2
v_call: TRBV10-2
j_call: TRBJ2-1

cdr3_aa: CASSSGTGTYEQYF
d_call: TRBD1
v_call: TRBV19
j_call: TRBJ2-7

cdr3_aa: CASSDLRRAGGSRSYEQYF
d_call: .
v_call: TRBV2
j_call: TRBJ2-7

cdr3_aa: CASSQDGAGGTVYNEQFF
d_call: .
v_call: TRBV4-2
j_call: TRBJ2-1

cdr3_aa: CASSTTGYNEQFF
d_call: TRBD1
v_call: TRBV18
j_call: TRBJ2-1

cdr3_aa: CASSLEPDSSYEQYF
d_call: .
v_call: TRBV5-1
j_call: TRBJ2-7

cdr3_aa: CASSFLTGTSGRVEQFF
d_call: TRBD2
v_call: TRBV7-2
j_call: TRBJ2-1

cdr3_aa: CASSVIAYEQYF
d_call: .
v_call: TRBV28
j_call: TRBJ2-7

cdr3_aa: CASSSEGGLLGRYEQYF
d_call: .
v_call: TRBV27
j_call: TRBJ2-7

cdr3_aa: CASSLRGQGAPANEKLFF
d_call: TRBD1
v_call: TRBV5-1
j_call: TRBJ1-4

cdr3_aa: CASSIQSGGGETQYF
d_call: .
v_call: TRBV7-2
j_call: TRBJ2-5

cdr3_aa: CASTIGARGGYTF
d_call: .
v_call: TRBV28
j_call: TRBJ1-2

cdr3_aa: CAISAGKETQYF
d_call: TRBD2
v_call: TRBV10-3
j_call: TRBJ2-5

cdr3_aa: CASSLGYRVLRRTEAFF
d_call: .
v_call: TRBV11-2
j_call: TRBJ1-1

cdr3_aa: CASSEDRAYGYTF
d_call: .
v_call: TRBV10-1
j_call: TRBJ1-2

cdr3_aa: CASRGTGGAYEQYF
d_call: .
v_call: TRBV6-5
j_call: TRBJ2-7

cdr3_aa: CASSWTGGNEQYF
d_call: TRBD1
v_call: TRBV11-3
j_call: TRBJ2-7

cdr3_aa: CASMMGQAINEQFF
d_call: .
v_call: TRBV6-6
j_call: TRBJ2-1

cdr3_aa: CASSLGIKRGETQYF
d_call: .
v_call: TRBV7-7
j_call: TRBJ2-5

cdr3_aa: CASSQGAADNEQFF
d_call: .
v_call: TRBV4-2
j_call: TRBJ2-1

cdr3_aa: CASSTSGGGRETQYF
d_call: TRBD2
v_call: TRBV7-2
j_call: TRBJ2-5

cdr3_aa: CASSGAKGASGYTF
d_call: TRBD1
v_call: TRBV28
j_call: TRBJ1-2

cdr3_aa: CASSLPYSYSGGYNEQFF
d_call: TRBD2
v_call: TRBV28
j_call: TRBJ2-1

cdr3_aa: CASSPRTSGSYNEQFF
d_call: TRBD2
v_call: TRBV19
j_call: TRBJ2-1

cdr3_aa: CASSPRTGDKLAGAYNEQFF
d_call: TRBD2
v_call: TRBV18
j_call: TRBJ2-1

cdr3_aa: CASTPVTHEKLFF
d_call: .
v_call: TRBV7-6
j_call: TRBJ1-4

cdr3_aa: CASSLGESGGYNEQFF
d_call: TRBD2
v_call: TRBV5-1
j_call: TRBJ2-1

cdr3_aa: CATSRGAGEMFNQPQHF
d_call: .
v_call: TRBV15
j_call: TRBJ1-5

cdr3_aa: CASSLRTGASYEQYF
d_call: TRBD1
v_call: TRBV6-5
j_call: TRBJ2-7

cdr3_aa: CASSLGQPNTEAFF
d_call: .
v_call: TRBV13
j_call: TRBJ1-1

cdr3_aa: CASSLASVNEQFF
d_call: .
v_call: TRBV7-2
j_call: TRBJ2-1

cdr3_aa: CASSLNSGTRKREPQHF
d_call: .
v_call: TRBV28
j_call: TRBJ1-5

cdr3_aa: CASSPPGTGEETQYF
d_call: TRBD1
v_call: TRBV5-1
j_call: TRBJ2-5

cdr3_aa: CASSRDSYEQYF
d_call: TRBD1
v_call: TRBV19
j_call: TRBJ2-7

cdr3_aa: CASSPIGPPQETQYF
d_call: .
v_call: TRBV18
j_call: TRBJ2-5

cdr3_aa: CASFTIDTAF
d_call: .
v_call: TRBV25-1
j_call: TRBJ1-2

cdr3_aa: CASSITPTDRGSGYTF
d_call: TRBD1
v_call: TRBV19
j_call: TRBJ1-2

cdr3_aa: CASSLKGLPPTYEQYF
d_call: .
v_call: TRBV27
j_call: TRBJ2-7

cdr3_aa: CASSTGRLADHYNEQFF
d_call: TRBD2
v_call: TRBV19
j_call: TRBJ2-1

cdr3_aa: CASSPGLASYGYTF
d_call: .
v_call: TRBV5-1
j_call: TRBJ1-2

cdr3_aa: CASSSSDIPVYNEQFF
d_call: .
v_call: TRBV2
j_call: TRBJ2-1

cdr3_aa: CASSLVGSGNTEAFF
d_call: .
v_call: TRBV7-8
j_call: TRBJ1-1

cdr3_aa: CASSIPGYRAADTQYF
d_call: .
v_call: TRBV19
j_call: TRBJ2-3

cdr3_aa: CASSLEAGKDGYTF
d_call: .
v_call: TRBV5-1
j_call: TRBJ1-2

cdr3_aa: CASNWGGTSNNEQFF
d_call: TRBD2
v_call: TRBV5-1
j_call: TRBJ2-1

cdr3_aa: CASSRTGEFGEQYF
d_call: TRBD1
v_call: TRBV4-3
j_call: TRBJ2-7

cdr3_aa: CASSPSWGGQETQYF
d_call: TRBD2
v_call: TRBV18
j_call: TRBJ2-5

cdr3_aa: CASSSGQNQETQYF
d_call: TRBD1
v_call: TRBV5-8
j_call: TRBJ2-5